Below are 5 T cell receptor beta chains sequenced from a single sample in a study of blood T cell repertoires in COVID-19. TCRdb's table, derived via immunoSEQ multiplex PCR, lists solely in-frame clones and lacks some. The top ten hold about 7% of the sample, which has 190,000 or so clones, roughly nine tenths seen once. The sequencing input was peripheral blood. These receptors were taken from a man aged 35 to 55 with acute or convalescent COVID-19.

The rearrangement joins TRBV10-3 to TRBJ2-7; weak D call: TRBD2 (5 bases). Germline V CDR1 and CDR2: ENHRY, SYGVKD. Trimming removed 2 bases at V and 6 bases at J, with 17 bases between. The length of the CDR3 is 15 residues. CDR3 amino acids: CAISESGSQASEQYF. Here the CDR3 DNA reads TGTGCCATCAGTGAGAGTGGGAGCCAGGCGTCCGAGCAGTACTTC.

This chain connects TRBV18 to TRBJ2-1; D unresolved. Trimming removed 5 bases from V and 0 bases from J, with 11 bases in between. The CDR3 length is 15 residues. Germline lookup yields CDR1 KGHSH and CDR2 LQKENI. The CDR3: CASSSDTGSYNEQFF. In DNA form, the CDR3 reads TGTGCCAGCTCATCTGATACGGGCTCCTACAATGAGCAGTTCTTC. Based on the CDR3 plus reference TRBV18 and TRBJ2-1, the full variable domain is NAGVMQNPRHLVRRRGQEARLRCSPMKGHSHVYWYRQLPEEGLKFMVYLQKENIIDESGMPKERFSAEFPKEGPSILRIQQVVRGDSAAYFCASSSDTGSYNEQFFGPGTRLTVL.

The chain is built from TRBV5-4 and TRBJ2-5; D is unclear. This CDR3 comprises 14 residues. V was trimmed by 3 bases and J by 2 bases, leaving 11 bases between them. The germline V gene encodes CDR1 SGHNT and CDR2 YYREEE (reference sequence). DNA of the CDR3: TGTGCCAGCAGCTCTAAGACTCAGCAAGAGACCCAGTACTTC. This encodes CASSSKTQQETQYF.

The CDR3 region has the DNA TGTGCCACCAGTGATTTAGGGGCCCCGGAGCTGTTTTTT. Encoded protein: CATSDLGAPELFF. The chain recombines TRBV24-1 with TRBJ2-2, with TRBD1 as a possible D gene (5 bases). The CDR3 runs 13 residues. Between the trimmed V and J ends, which lost 1 base and 10 bases, there was a span of 9 bases. In germline, CDR1 is KGHDR, CDR2 SFDVKD.

The J gene is TRBJ1-1, the V gene TRBV19; D perhaps matches TRBD1 (5 bases). This CDR3 is 12 amino acids long. Germline CDR1 and CDR2: LNHDA and SQIVND (reference sequence). Trimming left V 7 bases short and J 4 bases short, with 10 bases between. This CDR3 reads CASTGGVTEAFF. CDR3 DNA: TGTGCCAGTACCGGAGGGGTCACTGAAGCTTTCTTT.